This TCR beta chain was retrieved from a study of identical twins. Per the germline V gene, CDR1 is SGHRS and CDR2 is YFSETQ. Trimming stripped 2 bases from V and 0 bases from J, with 21 bases between. The CDR3 contains 19 residues. In TCRdb, the 5' RACE reads were re-called with MiXCR into one record per CDR3 protein. The sample has more than 400,000 distinct CDR3 sequences; roughly 15% are singletons. The data were also submitted as part of a second study, on yellow fever vaccine responses in identical twins.

The TCR sequence derives from a woman younger than 30 in good health. The chain combines TRBV5-1 with TRBJ2-1, with D perhaps being TRBD1 or TRBD2 (6 bases each). Sequencing was performed on CD4+ T cells sorted from blood. For the CDR3, the DNA is TGCGCCAGCAGCTTTTCCCGACCGGGGGCCGTCGGCTCCTACAATGAGCAGTTCTTC. This sequence encodes CASSFSRPGAVGSYNEQFF.